This T cell receptor (beta chain) came from a study of CD8 T cells in Susac syndrome. When the RNA was reverse transcribed, random hexamers were used with an input of roughly 0.45 to 1 ug. The CDR3 of TCR beta was amplified by immunoSEQ multiplex PCR across 54 Vbeta and 13 Jbeta. TCRdb reprocessed the immunoSEQ multiplex PCR reads with MiXCR, giving one entry per CDR3 protein. The data show 150,000 to 200,000 distinct CDR3 sequences, with 90% to 97% seen just once and about 0.093% held by the top ten. V was pared by 3 bases and J by 8 bases, with 11 bases between. This CDR3 is 13 amino acids long. This rearrangement joins TRBV12-3 or TRBV12-4 to TRBJ2-1; D possibly corresponds to TRBD1 (5 bases). The receptor was isolated from a human donor with multiple sclerosis. The specimen sequenced was CD4+ T cells from PBMCs. CDR3 DNA: TGTGCCAGCAGTTTGCAGGGTTGGCATGAGCAGTTCTTC. Its translation is CASSLQGWHEQFF.